The source of this T cell receptor (beta chain) is a study of CD8+CD57+ T cells in acquired aplastic anemia. The overall study: Yields of DNA that came from sorted CD4+ and CD8+ cells averaged 3.2 ug. An average of roughly 10 million reads for CD4+ cells was obtained from healthy donors. Study outcomes and limitations: Patients and controls shared fewer than 30 CD8+ CDR3 sequences.

Regarding this clonotype: What it binds is not known.

Both TCR beta VDJ combination and CDR3 sequence profiling were carried out. Genomic DNA was the template for this profiling. TCRdb used MiXCR to reprocess the reads, holding one entry per CDR3 protein. The data hold roughly 170,000 distinct CDR3 sequences, with roughly 63% observed a single time. The clonotype originates from a human donor in good health. Sequences were obtained from sorted CD4+, CD8+, or CD8+CD57+ T cells (not recorded which) from PBMCs.

The CDR3 here is CAIRRLAGNNEQFF. Written as DNA, the CDR3 is TGTGCCATCAGAAGACTAGCGGGAAACAATGAGCAGTTCTTC. The chain combines TRBV10-3 with TRBJ2-1; TRBD2 matches 11 bases. Trimming at V came to 6 bases and at J to 5 bases, leaving 3 bases not matched to a gene. The CDR3 is 14 residues long. Per the germline V gene, CDR1 is ENHRY and CDR2 is SYGVKD.